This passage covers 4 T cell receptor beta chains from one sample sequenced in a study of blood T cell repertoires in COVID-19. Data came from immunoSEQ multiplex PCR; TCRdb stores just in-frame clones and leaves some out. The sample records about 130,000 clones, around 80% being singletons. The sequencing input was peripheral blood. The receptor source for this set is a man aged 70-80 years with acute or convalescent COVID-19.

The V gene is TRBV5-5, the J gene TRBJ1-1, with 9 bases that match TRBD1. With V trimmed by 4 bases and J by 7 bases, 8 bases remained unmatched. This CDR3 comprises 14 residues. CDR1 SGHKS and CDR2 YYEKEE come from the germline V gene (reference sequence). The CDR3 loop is CASSATGTGLEAFF. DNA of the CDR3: TGTGCCAGCAGCGCAACGGGGACAGGGCTTGAAGCTTTCTTT.

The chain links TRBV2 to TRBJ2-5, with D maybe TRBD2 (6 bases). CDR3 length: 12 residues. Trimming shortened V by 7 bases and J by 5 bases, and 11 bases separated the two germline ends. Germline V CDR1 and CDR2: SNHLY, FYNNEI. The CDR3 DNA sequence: TGTGCCAGCACCGAGGAGGGGGAGACCCAGTACTTC. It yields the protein CASTEEGETQYF.

The CDR3 region is CASGAGTPIPYEQYF. CDR3 DNA: TGCGCCAGCGGGGCCGGGACTCCGATCCCCTACGAGCAGTACTTC. This chain joins TRBV5-1 and TRBJ2-7, with D possibly matching TRBD2 (6 bases). CDR1 and CDR2 from the germline V gene are SGHRS and YFSETQ. Trimming removed 7 bases at V and 2 bases at J, with 19 bases between. The CDR3 consists of 15 residues. The full variable domain, rest sourced from reference TRBV5-1 and TRBJ2-7, is KAGVTQTPRYLIKTRGQQVTLSCSPISGHRSVSWYQQTPGQGLQFLFEYFSETQRNKGNFPGRFSGRQFSNSRSEMNVSTLELGDSALYLCASGAGTPIPYEQYFGPGTRLTVT.

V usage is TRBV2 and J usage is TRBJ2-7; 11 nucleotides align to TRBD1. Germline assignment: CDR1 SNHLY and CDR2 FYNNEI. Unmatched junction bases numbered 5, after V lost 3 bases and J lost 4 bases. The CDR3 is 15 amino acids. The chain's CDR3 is CASSDPGTGGYEQYF. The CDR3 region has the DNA TGTGCCAGCAGTGATCCGGGGACAGGGGGTTACGAGCAGTACTTC. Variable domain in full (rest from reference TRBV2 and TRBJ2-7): EPEVTQTPSHQVTQMGQEVILRCVPISNHLYFYWYRQILGQKVEFLVSFYNNEISEKSEIFDDQFSVERPDGSNFTLKIRSTKLEDSAMYFCASSDPGTGGYEQYFGPGTRLTVT.